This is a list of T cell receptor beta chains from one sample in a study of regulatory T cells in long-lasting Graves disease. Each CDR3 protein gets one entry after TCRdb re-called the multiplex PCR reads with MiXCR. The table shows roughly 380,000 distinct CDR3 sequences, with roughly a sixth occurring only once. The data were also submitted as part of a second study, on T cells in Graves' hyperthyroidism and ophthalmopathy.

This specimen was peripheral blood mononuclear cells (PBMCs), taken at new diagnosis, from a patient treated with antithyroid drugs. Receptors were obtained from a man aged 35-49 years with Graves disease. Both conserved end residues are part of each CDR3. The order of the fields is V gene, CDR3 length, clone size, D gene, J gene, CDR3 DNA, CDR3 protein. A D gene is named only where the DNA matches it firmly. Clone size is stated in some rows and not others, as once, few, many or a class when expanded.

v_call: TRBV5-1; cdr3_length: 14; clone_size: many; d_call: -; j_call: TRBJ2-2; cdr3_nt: TGCGCCAGCATCGGATCTCCTCGGACCGGGGAGCTGTTTTTT; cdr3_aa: CASIGSPRTGELFF
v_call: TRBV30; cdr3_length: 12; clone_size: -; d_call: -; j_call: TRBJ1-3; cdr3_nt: TGTGCCTGGAGTGGACGGGGAAACACCATATATTTT; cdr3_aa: CAWSGRGNTIYF
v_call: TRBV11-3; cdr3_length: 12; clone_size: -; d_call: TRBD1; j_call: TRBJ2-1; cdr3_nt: TGTGCCAGCAGCCCCGGGACAGACCTGCAGTTCTTC; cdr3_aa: CASSPGTDLQFF
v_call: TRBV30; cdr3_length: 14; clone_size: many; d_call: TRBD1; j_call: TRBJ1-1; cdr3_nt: TGTGCCTGGAGTCGGGACAGGGGTTGGGCTGAAGCTTTCTTT; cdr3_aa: CAWSRDRGWAEAFF
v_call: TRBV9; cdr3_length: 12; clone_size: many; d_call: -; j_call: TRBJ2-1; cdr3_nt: TGTGCCAGCAGCCCGACGTCCAATGAGCAGTTCTTC; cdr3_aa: CASSPTSNEQFF
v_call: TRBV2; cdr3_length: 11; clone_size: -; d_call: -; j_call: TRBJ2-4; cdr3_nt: TGTGCCCGGGGCCAGGGGAACATTCAGTACTTC; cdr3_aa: CARGQGNIQYF
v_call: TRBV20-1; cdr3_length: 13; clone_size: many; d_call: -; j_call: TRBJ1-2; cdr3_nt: TGCAGTGCTAGCCTGAATGGGGGGTTTGGCTACACCTTC; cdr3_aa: CSASLNGGFGYTF
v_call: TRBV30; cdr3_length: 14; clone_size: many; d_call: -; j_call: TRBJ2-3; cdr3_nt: TGTGCCTGGAGTGGGACTGGTATCACAGATACGCAGTATTTT; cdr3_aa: CAWSGTGITDTQYF
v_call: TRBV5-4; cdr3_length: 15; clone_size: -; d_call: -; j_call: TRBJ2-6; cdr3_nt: TGTGCCAGCAGCTTGTGGCATACTGGGGCCAACGTCCTGACTTTC; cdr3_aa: CASSLWHTGANVLTF
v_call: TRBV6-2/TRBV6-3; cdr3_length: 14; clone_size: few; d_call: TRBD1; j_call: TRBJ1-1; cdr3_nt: TGTGCCAGCAGTCGAATTGCAGGGGGCTCTGAAGCTTCCTTT; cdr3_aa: CASSRIAGGSEASF
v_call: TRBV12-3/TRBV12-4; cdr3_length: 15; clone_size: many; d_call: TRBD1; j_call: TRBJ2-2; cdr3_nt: TGTGCCAGCAGGTTCGCAGGGGGCGGCACCGGGGAGCTGTTTTTT; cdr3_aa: CASRFAGGGTGELFF
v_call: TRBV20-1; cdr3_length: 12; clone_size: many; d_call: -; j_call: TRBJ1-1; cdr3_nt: TGCAGTGCTAGGGCCGGGAACACTGAAGCTTTCTTT; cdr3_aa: CSARAGNTEAFF
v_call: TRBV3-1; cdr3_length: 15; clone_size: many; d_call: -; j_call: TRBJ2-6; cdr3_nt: TGTGCCAGCAGCCAAGACTACTCTGGGGCCAACGTCCTGACTTTC; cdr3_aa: CASSQDYSGANVLTF
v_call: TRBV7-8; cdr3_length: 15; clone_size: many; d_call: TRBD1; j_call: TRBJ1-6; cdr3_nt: TGTGCCAGCAGCTTATTAGACAGGGGGAATTCACCCCTCCACTTT; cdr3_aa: CASSLLDRGNSPLHF
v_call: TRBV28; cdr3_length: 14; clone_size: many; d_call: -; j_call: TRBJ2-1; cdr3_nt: TGTGCCAGCAGTTCGCTGCGGGTCAACAATGAGCAGTTCTTC; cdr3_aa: CASSSLRVNNEQFF
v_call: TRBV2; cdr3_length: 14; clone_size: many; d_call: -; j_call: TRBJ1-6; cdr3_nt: TGTGCCAGCAGTGAAGTTGGCGATAATTCACCCCTCCACTTT; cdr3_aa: CASSEVGDNSPLHF
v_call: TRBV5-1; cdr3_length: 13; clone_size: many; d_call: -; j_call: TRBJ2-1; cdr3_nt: TGCGCCAGCCGAGAGGATTCCTACAATGAGCAGTTCTTC; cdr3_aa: CASREDSYNEQFF
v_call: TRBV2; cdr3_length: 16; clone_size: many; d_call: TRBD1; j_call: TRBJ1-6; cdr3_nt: TGTGCCAGCAGTGAAAGGCAGGGGGCGACTAATTCACCCCTCCACTTT; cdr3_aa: CASSERQGATNSPLHF
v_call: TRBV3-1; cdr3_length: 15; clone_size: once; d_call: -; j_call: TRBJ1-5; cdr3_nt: TGTGCCAGCAGCCATGTGGGACACTACCTTCAGCCCCAGCATTTT; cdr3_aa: CASSHVGHYLQPQHF
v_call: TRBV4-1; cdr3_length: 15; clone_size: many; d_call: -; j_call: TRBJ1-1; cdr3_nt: TGCGCCAGCAGCCCCCCGCAGGGCCGGGGAACTGAAGCTTTCTTT; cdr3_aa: CASSPPQGRGTEAFF
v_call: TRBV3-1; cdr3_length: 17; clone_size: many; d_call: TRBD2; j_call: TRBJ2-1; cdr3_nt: TGTGCCAGCAGCCAAGATCTAGGACTAGTCTCATACAATGAGCAGTTCTTC; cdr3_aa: CASSQDLGLVSYNEQFF
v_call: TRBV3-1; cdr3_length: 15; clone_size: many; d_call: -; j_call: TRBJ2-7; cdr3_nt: TGTGCCAGCAGCCCCGCGGTTGAGGCAACCTACGAGCAGTACTTC; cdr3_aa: CASSPAVEATYEQYF
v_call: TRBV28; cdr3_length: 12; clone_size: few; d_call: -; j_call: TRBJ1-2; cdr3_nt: TGTGCCAGCAGCTTTCGGGACTATGGCTACACCTTC; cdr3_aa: CASSFRDYGYTF
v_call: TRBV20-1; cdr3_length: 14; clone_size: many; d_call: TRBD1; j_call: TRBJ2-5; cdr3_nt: TGCAGTGCAGAGACGGGACAGGCACAAGAGACCCAGTACTTC; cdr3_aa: CSAETGQAQETQYF
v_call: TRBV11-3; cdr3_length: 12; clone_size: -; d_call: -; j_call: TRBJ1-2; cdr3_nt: TGTGCCAGCATTCGGCGGTTCTATGGCTACACCTTC; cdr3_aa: CASIRRFYGYTF
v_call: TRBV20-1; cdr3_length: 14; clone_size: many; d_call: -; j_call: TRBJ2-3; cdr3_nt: TGCAGTGCTAAGAGAGGGTCCCGCACAGATACGCAGTATTTT; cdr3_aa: CSAKRGSRTDTQYF
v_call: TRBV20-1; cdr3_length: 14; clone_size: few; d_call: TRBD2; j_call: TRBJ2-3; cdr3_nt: TGCAGTGCTAGAACTAGCGCCTACACAGATACGCAGTATTTT; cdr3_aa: CSARTSAYTDTQYF
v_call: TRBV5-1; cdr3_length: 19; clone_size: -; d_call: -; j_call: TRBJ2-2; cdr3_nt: TGCGCCAGCAGCTTGTATGCGTTCGGTCAGGCCTTGAACACCGGGGAGCTGTTTTTT; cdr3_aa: CASSLYAFGQALNTGELFF
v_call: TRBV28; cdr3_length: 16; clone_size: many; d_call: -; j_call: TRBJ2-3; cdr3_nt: TGTGCCAGCAGTTCCCCGGCCAGGGTGGTCACAGATACGCAGTATTTT; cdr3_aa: CASSSPARVVTDTQYF
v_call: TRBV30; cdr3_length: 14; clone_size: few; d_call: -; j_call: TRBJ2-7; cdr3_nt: TGTGCCTGGACCAACGGGGGATTCCCCTACGAGCAGTACTTC; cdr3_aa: CAWTNGGFPYEQYF
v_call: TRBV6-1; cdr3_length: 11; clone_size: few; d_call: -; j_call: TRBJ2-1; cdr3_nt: TGTGCCAGCAGTGAAGCGGGGGGACAGTTCTTC; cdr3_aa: CASSEAGGQFF
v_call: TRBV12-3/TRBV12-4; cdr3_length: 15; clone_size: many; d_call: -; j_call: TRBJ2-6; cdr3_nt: TGTGCCAGCAGTGAGAGAGGGTCTGGGGCCAACGTCCTGACTTTC; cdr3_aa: CASSERGSGANVLTF